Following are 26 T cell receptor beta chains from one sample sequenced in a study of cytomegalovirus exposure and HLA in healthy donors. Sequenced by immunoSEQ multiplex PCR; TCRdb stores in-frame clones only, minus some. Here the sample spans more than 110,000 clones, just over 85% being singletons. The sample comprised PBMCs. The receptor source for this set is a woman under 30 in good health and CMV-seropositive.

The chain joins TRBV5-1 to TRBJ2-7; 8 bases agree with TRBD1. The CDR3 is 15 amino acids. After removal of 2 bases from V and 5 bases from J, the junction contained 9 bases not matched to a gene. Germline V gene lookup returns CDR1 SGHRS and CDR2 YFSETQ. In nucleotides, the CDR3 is TGCGCCAGCAGCTTAACAGGGGGGAAAGTGGACGAGCAGTACTTC. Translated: CASSLTGGKVDEQYF.

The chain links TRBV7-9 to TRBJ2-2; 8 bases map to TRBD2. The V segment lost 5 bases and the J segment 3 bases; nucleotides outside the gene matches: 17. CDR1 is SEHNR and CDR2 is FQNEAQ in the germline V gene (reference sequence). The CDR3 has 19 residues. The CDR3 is CASSGTSGLGGAHTGELFF. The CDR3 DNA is TGTGCCAGCAGCGGTACCTCGGGACTCGGGGGGGCACACACCGGGGAGCTGTTTTTT.

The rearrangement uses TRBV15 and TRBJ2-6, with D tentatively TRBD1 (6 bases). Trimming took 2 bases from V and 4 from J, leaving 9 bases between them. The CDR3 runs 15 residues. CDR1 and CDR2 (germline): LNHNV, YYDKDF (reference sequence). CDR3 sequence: CATSRTGTGANVLTF. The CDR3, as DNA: TGTGCCACCAGCAGAACAGGGACGGGGGCCAACGTCCTGACTTTC.

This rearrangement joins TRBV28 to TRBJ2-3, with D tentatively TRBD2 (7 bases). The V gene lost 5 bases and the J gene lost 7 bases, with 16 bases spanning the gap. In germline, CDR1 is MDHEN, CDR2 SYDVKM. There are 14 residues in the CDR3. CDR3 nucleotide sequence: TGTGCCAGCAGTACAGGGAGGGTCTATAATACGCAGTATTTT. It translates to CASSTGRVYNTQYF. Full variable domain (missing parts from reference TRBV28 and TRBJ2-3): DVKVTQSSRYLVKRTGEKVFLECVQDMDHENMFWYRQDPGLGLRLIYFSYDVKMKEKGDIPEGYSVSREKKERFSLILESASTNQTSMYLCASSTGRVYNTQYFGPGTRLTVL.

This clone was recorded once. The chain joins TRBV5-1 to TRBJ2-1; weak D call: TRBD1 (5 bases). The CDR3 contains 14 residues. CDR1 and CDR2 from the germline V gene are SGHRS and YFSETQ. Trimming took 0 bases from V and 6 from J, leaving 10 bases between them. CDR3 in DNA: TGCGCCAGCAGCTTGGGCCCCCAGGGCAATGAGCAGTTCTTC. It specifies CASSLGPQGNEQFF. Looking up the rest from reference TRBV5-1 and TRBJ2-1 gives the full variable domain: KAGVTQTPRYLIKTRGQQVTLSCSPISGHRSVSWYQQTPGQGLQFLFEYFSETQRNKGNFPGRFSGRQFSNSRSEMNVSTLELGDSALYLCASSLGPQGNEQFFGPGTRLTVL.

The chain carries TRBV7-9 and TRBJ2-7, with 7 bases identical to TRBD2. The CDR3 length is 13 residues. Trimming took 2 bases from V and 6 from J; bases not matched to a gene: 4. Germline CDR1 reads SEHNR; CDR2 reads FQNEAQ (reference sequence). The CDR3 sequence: CASSLSSGGEQYF. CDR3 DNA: TGTGCCAGCAGCTTATCATCGGGGGGCGAGCAGTACTTC.

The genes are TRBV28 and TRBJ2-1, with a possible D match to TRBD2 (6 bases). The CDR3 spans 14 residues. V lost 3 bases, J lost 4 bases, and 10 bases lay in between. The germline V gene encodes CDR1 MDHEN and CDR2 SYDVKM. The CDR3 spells CASSFPGLYNEQFF. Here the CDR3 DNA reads TGTGCCAGCAGTTTCCCGGGACTTTACAATGAGCAGTTCTTC.

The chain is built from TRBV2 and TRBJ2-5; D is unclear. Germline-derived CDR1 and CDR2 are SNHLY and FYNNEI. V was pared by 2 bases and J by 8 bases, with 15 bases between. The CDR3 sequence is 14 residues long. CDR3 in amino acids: CASSERGYYSTQYF. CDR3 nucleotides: TGTGCCAGCAGTGAACGAGGCTACTACTCCACCCAGTACTTC.

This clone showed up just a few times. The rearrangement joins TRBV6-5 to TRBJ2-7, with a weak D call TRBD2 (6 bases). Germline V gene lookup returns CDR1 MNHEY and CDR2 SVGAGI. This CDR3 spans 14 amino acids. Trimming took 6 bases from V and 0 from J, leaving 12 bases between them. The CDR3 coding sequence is TGTGCCAGCAGCCCCGACGGGAGCTCCTACGAGCAGTACTTC. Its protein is CASSPDGSSYEQYF.

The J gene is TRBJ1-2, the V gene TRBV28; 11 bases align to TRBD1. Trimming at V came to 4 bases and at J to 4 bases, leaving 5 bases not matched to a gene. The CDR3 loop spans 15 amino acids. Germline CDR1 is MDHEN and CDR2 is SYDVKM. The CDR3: CASSSGDRGSYGYTF. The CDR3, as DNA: TGTGCCAGCAGTTCCGGGGACAGGGGGTCCTATGGCTACACCTTC.

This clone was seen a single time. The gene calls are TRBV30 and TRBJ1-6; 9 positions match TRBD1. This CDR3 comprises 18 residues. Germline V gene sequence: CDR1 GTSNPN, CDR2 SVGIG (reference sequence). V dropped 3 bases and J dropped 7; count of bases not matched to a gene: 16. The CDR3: CAWSFSYRGQGRNSPLHF. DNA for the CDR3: TGTGCCTGGAGCTTTTCCTACCGGGGACAGGGACGGAATTCACCCCTCCACTTT.

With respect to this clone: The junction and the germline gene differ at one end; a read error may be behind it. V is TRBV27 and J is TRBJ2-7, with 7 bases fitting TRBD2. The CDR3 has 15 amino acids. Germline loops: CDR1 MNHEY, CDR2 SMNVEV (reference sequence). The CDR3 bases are TGTGCCAGCAGTTTGGGAGCGGGGCCCACCTACGAGCAGTGCTTC. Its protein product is CASSLGAGPTYEQCF.

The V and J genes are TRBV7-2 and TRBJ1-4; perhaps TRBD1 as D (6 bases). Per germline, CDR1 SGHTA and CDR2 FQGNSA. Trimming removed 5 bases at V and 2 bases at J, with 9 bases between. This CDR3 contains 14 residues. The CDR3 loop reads CASSIQGTNEKLFF. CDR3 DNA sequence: TGTGCCAGCAGCATACAGGGTACTAATGAAAAACTGTTTTTT.

CDR3 nucleotide sequence: TGTGCCAGCAGCTTGGCGGTCCTAGGGGGTCGGGCATACAATGAGCAGTTCTTC. This encodes CASSLAVLGGRAYNEQFF. This chain uses TRBV5-6 with TRBJ2-1, with D perhaps TRBD1 (6 bases). Germline V CDR1 and CDR2: SGHDT, YYEEEE. V lost 0 bases to trimming and J lost 4 bases, with 20 bases between them. CDR3 size: 18 residues.

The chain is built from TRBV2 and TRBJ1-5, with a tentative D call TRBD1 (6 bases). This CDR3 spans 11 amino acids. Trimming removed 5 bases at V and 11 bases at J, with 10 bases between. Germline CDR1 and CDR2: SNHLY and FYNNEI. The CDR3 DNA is TGTGCCAGCAGTTACAGGGTTTCCCAGCATTTT. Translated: CASSYRVSQHF. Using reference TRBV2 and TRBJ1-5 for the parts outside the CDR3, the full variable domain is EPEVTQTPSHQVTQMGQEVILRCVPISNHLYFYWYRQILGQKVEFLVSFYNNEISEKSEIFDDQFSVERPDGSNFTLKIRSTKLEDSAMYFCASSYRVSQHFGDGTRLSIL.

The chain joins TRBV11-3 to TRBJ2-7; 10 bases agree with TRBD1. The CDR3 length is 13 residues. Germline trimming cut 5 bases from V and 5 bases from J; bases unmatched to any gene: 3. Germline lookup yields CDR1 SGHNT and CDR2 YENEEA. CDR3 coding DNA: TGTGCCAGCAGCCCCGGGACAGGGGACGAGCAGTACTTC. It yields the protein CASSPGTGDEQYF.

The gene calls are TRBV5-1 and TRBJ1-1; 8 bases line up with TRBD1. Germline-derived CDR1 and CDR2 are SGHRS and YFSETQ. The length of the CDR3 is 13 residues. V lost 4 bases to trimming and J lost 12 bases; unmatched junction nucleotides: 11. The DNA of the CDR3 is TGCGCCAGCAGCCCTTACTCCGGGACAGGTCCTTTCTTT. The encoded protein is CASSPYSGTGPFF.

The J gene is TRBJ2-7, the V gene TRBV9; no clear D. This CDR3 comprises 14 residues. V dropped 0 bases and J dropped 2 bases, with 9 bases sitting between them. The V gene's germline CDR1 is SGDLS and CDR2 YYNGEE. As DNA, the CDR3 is TGTGCCAGCAGCGTAGGGCAGACAACCTACGAGCAGTACTTC. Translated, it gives CASSVGQTTYEQYF.

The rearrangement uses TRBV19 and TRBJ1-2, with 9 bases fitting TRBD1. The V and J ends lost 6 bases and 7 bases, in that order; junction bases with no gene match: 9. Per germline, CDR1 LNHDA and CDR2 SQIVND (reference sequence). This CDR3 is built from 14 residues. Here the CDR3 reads CASRPTRGQGGYTF. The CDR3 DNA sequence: TGTGCCAGTAGGCCGACTCGGGGACAGGGTGGCTACACCTTC. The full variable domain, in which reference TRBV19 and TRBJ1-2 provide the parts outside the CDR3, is DGGITQSPKYLFRKEGQNVTLSCEQNLNHDAMYWYRQDPGQGLRLIYYSQIVNDFQKGDIAEGYSVSREKKESFPLTVTSAQKNPTAFYLCASRPTRGQGGYTFGSGTRLTVV.

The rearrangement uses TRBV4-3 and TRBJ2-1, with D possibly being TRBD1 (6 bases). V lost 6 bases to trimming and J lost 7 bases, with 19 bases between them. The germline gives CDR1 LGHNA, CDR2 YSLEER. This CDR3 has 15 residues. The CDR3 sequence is CASRRTGLGVNEQFF. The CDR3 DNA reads TGCGCCAGCAGACGTACAGGGTTGGGGGTGAATGAGCAGTTCTTC.

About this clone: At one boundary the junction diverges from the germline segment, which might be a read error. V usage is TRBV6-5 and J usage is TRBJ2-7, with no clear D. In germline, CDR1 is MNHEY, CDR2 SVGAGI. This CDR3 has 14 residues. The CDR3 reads CASSYSAGSYEQYF. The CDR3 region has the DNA TGCGCCAGCAGTTACTCGGCAGGATCCTACGAGCAGTACTTC.

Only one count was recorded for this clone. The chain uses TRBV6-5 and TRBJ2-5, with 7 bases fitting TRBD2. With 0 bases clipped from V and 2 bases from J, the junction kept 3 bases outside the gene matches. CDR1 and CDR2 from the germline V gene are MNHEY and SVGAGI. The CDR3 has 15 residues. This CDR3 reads CASSYSRAGQETQYF. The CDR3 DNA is TGTGCCAGCAGTTACTCTCGAGCGGGGCAAGAGACCCAGTACTTC.

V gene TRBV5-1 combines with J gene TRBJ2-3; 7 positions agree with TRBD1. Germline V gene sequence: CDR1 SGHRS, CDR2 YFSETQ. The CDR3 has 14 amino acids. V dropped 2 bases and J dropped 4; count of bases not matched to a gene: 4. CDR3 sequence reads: CASSLRGRSDTQYF. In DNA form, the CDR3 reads TGCGCCAGCAGCTTAAGGGGGCGATCAGATACGCAGTATTTT.

The CDR3 sequence: CSVETRGLVTEAFF. As DNA, the CDR3 is TGCAGCGTTGAAACGAGGGGGCTGGTAACTGAAGCTTTCTTT. This chain joins TRBV29-1 and TRBJ1-1, with 7 positions matching TRBD1. CDR1 SQVTM and CDR2 ANQGSEA come from the germline V gene. With 2 bases clipped from V and 5 bases from J, the junction kept 8 bases outside the gene matches. The CDR3 spans 14 residues.

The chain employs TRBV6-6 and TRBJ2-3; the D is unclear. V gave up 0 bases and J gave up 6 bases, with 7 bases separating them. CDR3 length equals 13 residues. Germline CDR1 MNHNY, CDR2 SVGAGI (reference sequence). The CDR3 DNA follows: TGTGCCAGCAGTTACTCAGAGTCGGATACGCAGTATTTT. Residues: CASSYSESDTQYF.

The CDR3, as DNA: TGTGCCAGCAGCTTGAGGGACGGGAGGGCCGGAAATGAGCAGTTCTTC. It is translated as CASSLRDGRAGNEQFF. The rearrangement links TRBV7-8 to TRBJ2-1; 8 nucleotides agree with TRBD2. V lost 3 bases and J lost 7; bases outside the gene matches: 11. Looked up from germline, CDR1 is SGHVS and CDR2 is FQNEAQ. The CDR3 has 16 residues.